Described below is a single T cell receptor (beta chain) sequence and its context. Donors included only healthy HIV-negative adults lacking recent acute infections or vaccinations. Execution of the assay was at deep level. Sequencing was performed with immunoSEQ multiplex PCR; in TCRdb, only in-frame clones are kept and a portion is missing. The profile shows about 1.5 million clones, roughly 96% of them singletons. V was clipped by 8 bases and J by 2 bases, with 28 bases between them. Germline CDR1 SGHAT, CDR2 FQDESV (reference sequence). The CDR3 is made up of 18 amino acids. The sample comes from a study of shared clonotypes between healthy human individuals.

The clonotype comes from a man between 25 and 39 years old in good health. The chain carries TRBV11-1 and TRBJ2-7, with D maybe TRBD1 (7 bases). The sample consisted of naive CD4+ T cells sorted from blood. As for subset: CD45RA+ positively selected. In DNA, the CDR3 is TGTGCCAGCCGCGGGAAGGGGGCACGGGACGGTAAAGCCTACGAGCAGTACTTC. It is translated as CASRGKGARDGKAYEQYF.